This T cell receptor (beta chain) emerged from a study of T cell changes during pregnancy in multiple sclerosis. This table comes from immunoSEQ multiplex PCR, and its TCRdb copy is limited to in-frame clones, with some not included. The sample shows around 30,000 clones, roughly 89% of them seen only once. The sample here was CD8+ T cells from peripheral blood mononuclear cells, taken in the third trimester of pregnancy. This sequence was found in a female donor with multiple sclerosis, enrolled in a pregnancy study.

In DNA, the CDR3 is TGTGCCAGCAGCATCAGTGCGGGGCAATACAATGAGCAGTTCTTC. Translated: CASSISAGQYNEQFF. The chain is built from TRBV7-6 and TRBJ2-1; the D gene is possibly TRBD2 (6 bases). Looked up from germline, CDR1 is SGHVS and CDR2 is FNYEAQ. This CDR3 contains 15 residues. V lost 5 bases and J lost 4, with 15 bases in between.